A selection of T cell receptor beta chains follows, all from one sample in a study of Ad26.COV2.S vaccination and SARS-CoV-2 variants. Sequenced by immunoSEQ multiplex PCR; TCRdb stores in-frame clones only, minus some. The sample shows around 100,000 clones, about three quarters of them seen only once. The sequencing here drew on peripheral blood, taken after recovery from COVID-19. The receptors shown here come from a human donor who had recovered from COVID-19. CDR3s include the opening cysteine and the closing phenylalanine or tryptophan. A D gene is named only where the DNA matches it firmly. Clone size is stated in some rows and not others, as once, few, many or a class when expanded.

j_call v_call d_call clone_size cdr3_aa cdr3_nt
TRBJ1-6 TRBV4-3 . . CASSQDRVNLNSPLHF TGCGCCAGCAGCCAAGATCGTGTGAACCTAAATTCACCCCTCCACTTT
TRBJ1-6 TRBV2 TRBD1 . CASSEQGARRNSPLHF TGTGCCAGCAGTGAGCAGGGGGCGCGTCGGAATTCACCCCTCCACTTT
TRBJ2-1 TRBV28 . . CASSLPRYNEQFF TGTGCCAGCAGTTTGCCCAGATACAATGAGCAGTTCTTC
TRBJ1-2 TRBV21-1 . few CASSKGRGSNYGYTF TGTGCCAGCAGCAAAGGGCGCGGCTCTAACTATGGCTACACCTTC
TRBJ2-3 TRBV7-6 TRBD2 . CASSPGGGEGTDTQYF TGTGCCAGCAGCCCCGGCGGGGGGGAAGGCACAGATACGCAGTATTTT
TRBJ1-1 TRBV2 . . CASNFAGNTEAFF TGTGCCAGCAACTTCGCAGGGAACACTGAAGCTTTCTTT
TRBJ2-2 TRBV19 . . CASSIWPPGELFF TGTGCCAGTAGTATTTGGCCCCCCGGGGAGCTGTTTTTT
TRBJ2-5 TRBV6-5 TRBD2 . CASSSPEAGQETQYF TGTGCCAGCAGTTCACCCGAAGCGGGGCAAGAGACCCAGTACTTC
TRBJ2-7 TRBV6-1 . . CASSEAFSLGGSIYEQYF TGTGCCAGCAGTGAAGCGTTTTCTTTAGGAGGGTCTATCTACGAGCAGTACTTC
TRBJ1-1 TRBV28 . . CASRDGILRGTEAFF TGTGCCAGTCGGGACGGTATCTTGAGGGGTACTGAAGCTTTCTTT
TRBJ2-3 TRBV30 . once CAWSGPAALSTDTQYF TGTGCCTGGAGTGGGCCAGCAGCCCTTAGCACAGATACGCAGTATTTT
TRBJ2-1 TRBV27 . many CATTDGTLHNEQFF TGTGCCACCACGGACGGGACACTTCACAATGAGCAGTTCTTC
TRBJ2-3 TRBV7-9 . . CASSPWGDTDTQYF TGTGCCAGCAGCCCTTGGGGGGACACAGATACGCAGTATTTT
TRBJ2-3 TRBV28 TRBD2 . CASSRGGATDTQYF TGTGCCAGCAGTCGGGGGGGGGCGACCGATACGCAGTATTTT
TRBJ2-3 TRBV9 TRBD1 . CASSKGQPSTDTQYF TGTGCCAGCAGCAAGGGACAGCCTAGCACAGATACGCAGTATTTT
TRBJ1-2 TRBV28 . . CASRVGGTSYGYTF TGTGCCAGCAGAGTTGGCGGGACAAGCTATGGCTACACCTTC
TRBJ2-5 TRBV6-4 . . CASSDSLTTRVETQYF TGTGCCAGCAGTGACTCGCTGACGACGCGGGTGGAGACCCAGTACTTC
TRBJ2-7 TRBV5-1 TRBD2 few CASSLQGGSSYEQYF TGCGCCAGCAGCTTGCAGGGCGGGAGCTCCTACGAGCAGTACTTC
TRBJ1-3 TRBV5-4 . . CASSFYSGNTIYF TGTGCCAGCAGCTTCTACTCTGGAAACACCATATATTTT
TRBJ2-3 TRBV3-1/TRBV3-2 . . CAGQGIWDTQYF TGTGCGGGGCAGGGGATCTGGGATACGCAGTATTTT
TRBJ1-3 TRBV19 . . CASSIPGEGGNTIYF TGTGCCAGTAGTATCCCCGGGGAAGGTGGAAACACCATATATTTT
TRBJ2-7 TRBV7-2 . . CASSLASGTYEQYF TGTGCCAGCAGCTTAGCTTCAGGGACCTACGAGCAGTACTTC
TRBJ2-5 TRBV7-2 . . CASSSTRRQETQYF TGTGCCAGCAGCTCAACGCGGCGTCAAGAGACCCAGTACTTC
TRBJ2-4 TRBV29-1 . . CSVEPGGDIQYF TGCAGCGTTGAGCCAGGGGGGGACATTCAGTACTTC
TRBJ1-1 TRBV7-9 . . CASSPKGGRAEAFF TGTGCCAGCAGCCCAAAGGGGGGCAGGGCTGAAGCTTTCTTT
TRBJ2-1 TRBV7-2 . . CASSLQSGVAHEQFF TGTGCCAGCAGCCTCCAAAGCGGAGTAGCCCATGAGCAGTTCTTC
TRBJ2-5 TRBV5-1 TRBD1 . CASNKQGVGQETQYF TGCGCCAGCAACAAACAGGGGGTGGGTCAAGAGACCCAGTACTTC
TRBJ2-1 TRBV28 TRBD2 . CASSLPGGPYNEQFF TGTGCCAGCAGTTTACCGGGGGGGCCCTACAATGAGCAGTTCTTC
TRBJ2-1 TRBV3-1/TRBV3-2 . . CASSQEGTLNYNEQFF TGTGCCAGCAGCCAAGAGGGGACATTAAACTACAATGAGCAGTTCTTC